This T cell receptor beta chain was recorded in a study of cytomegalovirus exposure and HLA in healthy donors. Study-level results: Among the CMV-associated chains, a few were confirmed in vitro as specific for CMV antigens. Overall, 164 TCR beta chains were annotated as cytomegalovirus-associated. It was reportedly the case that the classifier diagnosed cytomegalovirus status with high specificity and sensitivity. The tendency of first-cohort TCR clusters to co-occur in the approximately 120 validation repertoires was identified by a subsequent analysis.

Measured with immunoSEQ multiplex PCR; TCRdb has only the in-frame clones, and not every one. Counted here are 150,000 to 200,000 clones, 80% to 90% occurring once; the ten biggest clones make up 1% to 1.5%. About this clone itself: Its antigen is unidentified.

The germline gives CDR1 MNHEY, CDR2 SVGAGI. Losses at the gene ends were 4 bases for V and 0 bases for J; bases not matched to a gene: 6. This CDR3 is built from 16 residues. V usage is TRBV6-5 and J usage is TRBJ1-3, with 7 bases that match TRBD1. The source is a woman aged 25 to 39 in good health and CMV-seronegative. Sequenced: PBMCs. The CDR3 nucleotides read TGTGCCAGCAGTTGGGACAGAAATTACTCTGGAAACACCATATATTTT. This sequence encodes CASSWDRNYSGNTIYF.